A selection of T cell receptor beta chains follows, all from one sample in a study of blood T cell repertoires in COVID-19. Repertoires were generated with immunoSEQ multiplex PCR, while TCRdb's copy carries only in-frame clones and drops some. The sample lists around 290,000 clones; approximately 87% were seen once. Sequencing was performed on peripheral blood. Every receptor here comes from a woman aged 50 to 60 who had recovered from COVID-19. The CDR3 runs from the conserved cysteine through the conserved F or W. The D gene is left open where the match is weak. Size is omitted from some rows. Given values are once, few, many or a class for expanded clones.

>NA|NA|TRBJ1-2|TRBV28
TGTGCCAGCAGGCCTACAGGGTACGGTGGCTACACCTTC
CASRPTGYGGYTF
>TRBD2|NA|TRBJ2-3|TRBV4-2
TGTGCCAGCAGCCAAGGTGGGGGGGAGGGCACAGATACGCAGTATTTT
CASSQGGGEGTDTQYF
>NA|NA|TRBJ1-1|TRBV18
TGTGCCAGCTCACCACCAGCGGGGGGGAACACTGAAGCTTTCTTT
CASSPPAGGNTEAFF
>TRBD2|NA|TRBJ2-1|TRBV6-5
TGTGCCAGCCGTCCTAGCGGGCAGTCCTACAATGAGCAGTTCTTC
CASRPSGQSYNEQFF
>TRBD2|NA|TRBJ2-7|TRBV28
TGTGCCAGCAGTTCAGGACTAGCGGGGGCCTACGAGCAGTACTTC
CASSSGLAGAYEQYF
>NA|NA|TRBJ1-2|TRBV7-2
TGTGCCAGCAGCTTAGCAGGGGGACCTGGCTACACCTTC
CASSLAGGPGYTF
>NA|NA|TRBJ1-2|TRBV27
TGTGCCAGCAGTTCGCGGACTCACTATGGCTACACCTTC
CASSSRTHYGYTF
>NA|NA|TRBJ1-1|TRBV5-1
TGCGCCAGCAGCCCACTAGGCCCTCACACTGAAGCTTTCTTT
CASSPLGPHTEAFF
>NA|NA|TRBJ2-1|TRBV24-1
TGTGCCACCAGTGATTCCGCCGGGCTGGCCGCAGCGGTCCCTTACTACAATGAGCAGTTCTTC
CATSDSAGLAAAVPYYNEQFF
>TRBD2|once|TRBJ2-1|TRBV19
TGTGCCAGTAGGCCTAGCGGCTCCTACAATGAGCAGTTCTTC
CASRPSGSYNEQFF
>NA|NA|TRBJ2-1|TRBV4-3
TGCGCCAGCAGCCGGTCCTTCGCGGGAGACAGGAATGAGCAGTTCTTC
CASSRSFAGDRNEQFF
>TRBD2|NA|TRBJ2-7|TRBV7-8
TGTGCCAGCCGGGGGGGTGCCTACGAGCAGTACTTC
CASRGGAYEQYF
>NA|NA|TRBJ2-4|TRBV5-1
TGCGCCAGCCAGGAACAGGGTTTTGGAAACATTCAGTACTTC
CASQEQGFGNIQYF
>TRBD1|few|TRBJ1-5|TRBV7-9
TGTGCCAGCAGCCCGACAGGGGTTGGTCAGCCCCAGCATTTT
CASSPTGVGQPQHF
>NA|NA|TRBJ2-3|TRBV28
TGTGCCAGCAGCCCCGAGGTTGGGGCGACAGATACGCAGTATTTT
CASSPEVGATDTQYF
>NA|few|TRBJ2-2|TRBV10-3
TGTGCCACCCGACTAGGCCTTGATACCGGGGAGCTGTTTTTT
CATRLGLDTGELFF